The source of this T cell receptor beta chain is a study of vaccination and CD4 T cells after COVID-19. The overall study: The cells in question were stimulated using overlapping spike peptides derived from SARS-CoV-2, HCoV-NL63, HCoV-OC43 and HCoV-229E. The control cultures got either a CEFX pool, an HIV-1 Nef pool, or no peptide at all.

A note on this clonotype: Its antigen is unidentified.

Germline V CDR1 and CDR2: MNHNS, SASEGT. V dropped 2 bases and J dropped 5 bases, with 12 bases sitting between them. The CDR3 runs to 14 residues. Cultured CD4+ T cell DNA was sequenced using the Oncomine TCR Beta short-read assay. TCRdb re-analysed the PCR reads in MiXCR, keeping a single row per CDR3 protein. The sample shows around 9,500 distinct CDR3 sequences, about a third of them seen only once. Treatment described: 10-day PBMC culture with coronavirus spike peptide pools or control peptides (ViraFEST assay). One should note that the unexposed donor's CD4+ T cells were collected before the COVID-19 pandemic (2011-2018).

The chain joins TRBV6-1 to TRBJ2-5; no definite D call. The sample consisted of CD4+ T cells from blood, cultured in vitro. The clonotype was recovered from a human donor in good health. CDR3 DNA: TGTGCCAGCAGTGAACGGTCGGTGAGGGAGACCCAGTACTTC. Residues: CASSERSVRETQYF.